Listed below are T cell receptor beta chains from one sample, sequenced in a study of T cell changes during pregnancy in multiple sclerosis. Repertoires were generated with immunoSEQ multiplex PCR, while TCRdb's copy carries only in-frame clones and drops some. The data contain roughly 29,000 clones, approximately 94% of them singletons. The sample was CD8+ T cells from peripheral blood mononuclear cells, taken before pregnancy. The receptors were sampled from a female donor with multiple sclerosis, enrolled in a pregnancy study. CDR3s include the opening cysteine and the closing phenylalanine or tryptophan.

CDR3 protein: CASSLQDSPSYGYTF
V gene: TRBV5-4
J gene: TRBJ1-2

CDR3 protein: CASSQGTAYGYTF
V gene: TRBV4-1
J gene: TRBJ1-2

CDR3 protein: CAWSWSGPYEQYF
V gene: TRBV30
J gene: TRBJ2-7

CDR3 protein: CASSLQGALGNEQFF
V gene: TRBV5-1
J gene: TRBJ2-1

CDR3 protein: CAIRETTGLSYGYTF
V gene: TRBV10-3
J gene: TRBJ1-2

CDR3 protein: CASSETVGRTYEQYF
V gene: TRBV9
J gene: TRBJ2-7

CDR3 protein: CASSEAGIYGYTF
V gene: TRBV10-2
J gene: TRBJ1-2

CDR3 protein: CASSLGTSGRGEQYF
V gene: TRBV27
J gene: TRBJ2-7

CDR3 protein: CASSRSIAAGGTGELFF
V gene: TRBV9
J gene: TRBJ2-2

CDR3 protein: CASSGTGVYEQYF
V gene: TRBV2
J gene: TRBJ2-7

CDR3 protein: CASSTGGLDGYTF
V gene: TRBV7-8
J gene: TRBJ1-2

CDR3 protein: CASSFIQGAVPDTQYF
V gene: TRBV7-2
J gene: TRBJ2-3

CDR3 protein: CASSEGPDYYYEQYF
V gene: TRBV6-1
J gene: TRBJ2-7

CDR3 protein: CASSLRQGDQPQHF
V gene: TRBV27
J gene: TRBJ1-5

CDR3 protein: CASSLEGSRNQPQHF
V gene: TRBV28
J gene: TRBJ1-5

CDR3 protein: CASLNPGGPTDTQYF
V gene: TRBV6-1
J gene: TRBJ2-3

CDR3 protein: CASSLDRGSSYEQYF
V gene: TRBV4-3
J gene: TRBJ2-7

CDR3 protein: CAVNRELESYEQYF
V gene: TRBV2
J gene: TRBJ2-7

CDR3 protein: CASSLSAGGRYGYTF
V gene: TRBV27
J gene: TRBJ1-2

CDR3 protein: CASSQDVAGGRQETQYF
V gene: TRBV4-1
J gene: TRBJ2-5

CDR3 protein: CASSFWDEGGETQYF
V gene: TRBV11-2
J gene: TRBJ2-5

CDR3 protein: CASSLGTGYGYTF
V gene: TRBV5-5
J gene: TRBJ1-2

CDR3 protein: CASSADHRGLTGNTIYF
V gene: TRBV5-1
J gene: TRBJ1-3

CDR3 protein: CAWRAGAATNEKLFF
V gene: TRBV30
J gene: TRBJ1-4

CDR3 protein: CASSLLQGGNTEAFF
V gene: TRBV28
J gene: TRBJ1-1

CDR3 protein: CASSYSGGEGYTF
V gene: TRBV6-5
J gene: TRBJ1-2

CDR3 protein: CASSQDPGGSYEQYF
V gene: TRBV14
J gene: TRBJ2-7

CDR3 protein: CASSPRGDAYNEQFF
V gene: TRBV7-9
J gene: TRBJ2-1

CDR3 protein: CASSPKVGGYEQYF
V gene: TRBV4-1
J gene: TRBJ2-7

CDR3 protein: CASRPTFPIYEQYF
V gene: TRBV2
J gene: TRBJ2-7

CDR3 protein: CASSIRRGGNTEAFF
V gene: TRBV19
J gene: TRBJ1-1

CDR3 protein: CASNQDSSLEQYF
V gene: TRBV2
J gene: TRBJ2-7

CDR3 protein: CASSSSAGVFETQYF
V gene: TRBV27
J gene: TRBJ2-5

CDR3 protein: CASSTPRTGERAYEQYF
V gene: TRBV5-5
J gene: TRBJ2-7

CDR3 protein: CASSTLPTGPYEQYF
V gene: TRBV19
J gene: TRBJ2-7

CDR3 protein: CASREAYQPQHF
V gene: TRBV28
J gene: TRBJ1-5

CDR3 protein: CASSTDSKDTQYF
V gene: TRBV6-6
J gene: TRBJ2-3

CDR3 protein: CASSPRGGPEAFF
V gene: TRBV5-1
J gene: TRBJ1-1

CDR3 protein: CASSGGDATNYGYTF
V gene: TRBV7-9
J gene: TRBJ1-2

CDR3 protein: CASSEGDGTYEQYF
V gene: TRBV9
J gene: TRBJ2-7

CDR3 protein: CASSPEGQYNEQFF
V gene: TRBV27
J gene: TRBJ2-1

CDR3 protein: CASSPTQTENEKLFF
V gene: TRBV27
J gene: TRBJ1-4